This T cell receptor beta chain was obtained from a study of cytomegalovirus exposure and HLA in healthy donors. In the case of this clone: Its antigen is still unknown.

Here immunoSEQ multiplex PCR was the method, and the copy in TCRdb shows in-frame clones only, minus some. The table includes tens of thousands of clones, 90% to 95% detected once. Study observations and caveats: There were some public TCRs occurring in many donors, but most TCR sequences were rare.

The germline CDR1 and CDR2 sequences are MNHEY and SVGAGI. J lost 4 bases, V lost 2 bases, and 6 bases had no gene match. The CDR3 is made up of 15 amino acids. This sequence was found in a man between 18 and 29 years old in good health and CMV-seronegative. The genes are TRBV6-5 and TRBJ2-7; 9 nucleotides align to TRBD1. The sample comprised PBMCs. CDR3 sequence reads: CASSYAGTGLYEQYF. CDR3 nucleotides: TGTGCCAGCAGTTACGCCGGGACAGGGCTTTACGAGCAGTACTTC.